The present T cell receptor beta chain was sequenced within a study of CD8+ T cells in alopecia areata (dated by TCRdb to 2016 to 2019). Looking at the study overall: The treated patients, all with moderate-to-severe alopecia areata, were enrolled in an open-label pilot trial of oral tofacitinib given at 5 to 10 mg twice daily. Disease severity in treated patients was measured with the SALT score, which quantifies the percentage of affected scalp surface area. Patients received tofacitinib for 6 to 18 months and were then followed off drug for 6 months to check for delayed response and recurrence. Biopsies were taken from tofacitinib-treated patients at baseline and again at 4 and 24 weeks into treatment, and several of those patients also had a later scalp biopsy. Scalp tissue and sorted CD4+ and CD8+ peripheral blood T cells from patchy and totalis/universalis alopecia areata patients and from healthy controls were covered by human TCRbeta sequencing. TCRbeta CDR3 regions were amplified by immunoSEQ multiplex PCR with 35 Vbeta forward and 13 Jbeta reverse primers. High-throughput TCRbeta sequencing was used to examine T cell clonal expansion in alopecia areata in both the C3H/HeJ mouse model and human patients. The RNA source kit depended on sample type: the PAXgene miRNA kit for fixed scalp, the miRNeasy kit for PBMCs, and the RNeasy kit for mouse skin. Clonality in the scalp was compared among normal scalp (n=4), patchy alopecia areata scalp (n=8), and alopecia totalis/universalis scalp (n=8). The study at large found these results: Because the treated cohort was small and had just a single nonresponder, larger studies are needed to establish links between baseline CD8+ expansion and response. Unlike mouse skin, where gammadelta T cells dominate, normal human skin contains resident alphabeta T cells that get sequenced too, which complicates analysis of the scalp TCR repertoire. Tofacitinib significantly decreased scalp clonality and the number of expanded CD8+ clones among the top 100 scalp clones. During tofacitinib treatment, many expanded lesional clones remained in scalp and blood, and this persistence may partly explain relapse after treatment is stopped. Shared TCR sequences between patients were less evident than in mice, which may be partly attributable to HLA diversity in the patient population. Higher clonality and more expanded CD8+ clones were observed in lesional scalp than in normal scalp, particularly in alopecia totalis/universalis, a finding suggestive of antigenic drive.

Reading the germline V gene (reference sequence) gives CDR1 GTSNPN and CDR2 SVGIG. Including the terminal cysteine and phenylalanine, the CDR3 comprises 14 residues. CDR3 DNA only is kept here, 42 bases in frame from base 1. Trimming takes 5 bases from V and 2 bases from J, and the germline ends sit 15 bases apart. This clone has only a few counts. Its cognate antigen has yet to be identified. No base quality information exists; no much larger clone differs at one position. The library was produced with the immunoSEQ multiplex PCR assay. RNA was extracted from all samples and reverse transcribed into cDNA, which served as template for TCR sequencing. First-strand cDNA was synthesized with SuperScript III using a 2:1 mix of oligo-dT and random hexamers. A synthetic immune receptor repertoire was used to gauge amplification bias, and whatever bias remained was removed computationally. Regarding the original processing steps: Raw reads were preprocessed to remove errors, and CDR3 was defined by IMGT conventions from the conserved cysteine to phenylalanine. Clonality was computed as 1 minus the Shannon entropy, with the entropy normalized by log2 of the number of productive unique TCRs. CD4 or CD8 identity of scalp clones was inferred by cross-referencing scalp TCRbeta sequences with sorted blood CD4 and CD8 repertoires. TCRdb re-hosts the immuneACCESS table, in-frame sequences only. Its copies lack some clones; in the studies checked, an unresolved V gene accounts for under half of them, and the cause for the rest is not known. V and J calls and clone size are copied from that table; D and trimming were computed from the DNA. The sample table contains some 180,000 clones; only one count was recorded for 45% to 60% of them. Of the sample, 10% is held by the ten largest clones.

Taken with the paper, the label for treatment or condition translates to: oral pan-JAK inhibitor, 5-10 mg twice daily. Peripheral blood and lesional scalp punch biopsies were obtained from patients with alopecia areata. After PBMCs were isolated by density centrifugation and stained for CD3, CD4 and CD8, a FACSAria was used to sort CD4+ and CD8+ T cells. The source was CD8+ T cells sorted from blood, collected around week 53, from a patient treated with tofacitinib. This receptor chain uses TRBV30 and TRBJ1-2; perhaps TRBD1 is the D gene, with 6 bases matching. This TCR was recovered from a human donor with alopecia areata. This receptor has the CDR3 CAWVGDIANYGYTF. The DNA sequence is as follows: TGTGCCTGGGTGGGGGACATCGCGAACTATGGCTACACCTTC. This CDR3, with the reference TRBV30 and TRBJ1-2 proteins standing in past its ends, gives the full variable domain SQTIHQWPATLVQPVGSPLSLECTVEGTSNPNLYWYRQAAGRGLQLLFYSVGIGQISSEVPQNLSASRPQDRQFILSSKKLLLSDSGFYLCAWVGDIANYGYTFGSGTRLTVV.